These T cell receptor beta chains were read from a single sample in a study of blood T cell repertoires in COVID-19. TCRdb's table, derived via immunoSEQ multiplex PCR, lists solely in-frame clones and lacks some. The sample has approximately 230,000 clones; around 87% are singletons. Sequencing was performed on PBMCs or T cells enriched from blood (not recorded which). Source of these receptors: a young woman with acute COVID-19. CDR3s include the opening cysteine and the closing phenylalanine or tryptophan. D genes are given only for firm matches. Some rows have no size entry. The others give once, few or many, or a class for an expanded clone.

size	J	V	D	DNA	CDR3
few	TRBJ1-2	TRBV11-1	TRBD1	TGTGCCAGCAGCTCGAGGACAGGGACGGGTGGCTACACCTTC	CASSSRTGTGGYTF
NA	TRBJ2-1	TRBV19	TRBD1	TGTGCCAGTAGTACCCCCACCGGGACAGGGGGCAATGAGCAGTTCTTC	CASSTPTGTGGNEQFF
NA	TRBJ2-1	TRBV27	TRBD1	TGTGCCAGCAGTTCGGACAGGACCTCCTACAATGAGCAGTTCTTC	CASSSDRTSYNEQFF
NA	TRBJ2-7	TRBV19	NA	TGTGCCAGTAGCCTGTTGGGGACAAACGAGCAGTACTTC	CASSLLGTNEQYF
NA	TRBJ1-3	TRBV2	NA	TGTGCCAGCAGTGTCACTGGAAACACCATATATTTT	CASSVTGNTIYF
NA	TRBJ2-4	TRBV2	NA	TGTGCCAGCCAGAAGGCGCCAGGGGAGGCCAAAAACATTCAGTACTTC	CASQKAPGEAKNIQYF
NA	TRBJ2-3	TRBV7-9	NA	TGTGCCAGCAGCTTTCTTGGGCGTCCGAGTGATACGCAGTATTTT	CASSFLGRPSDTQYF
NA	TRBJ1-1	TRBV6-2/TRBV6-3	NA	TGTGCCAGCAGTTTCGGGGGGGGCACTGAAGCTTTCTTT	CASSFGGGTEAFF
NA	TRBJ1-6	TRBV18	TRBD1	TGTGCCAGCTCACCATTGGGACAGGGCCAGGCACCCCTCCACTTT	CASSPLGQGQAPLHF
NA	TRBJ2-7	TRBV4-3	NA	TGCGCCAGCAGCCAGGTACAGGGAGCCGAGCAGTACTTC	CASSQVQGAEQYF
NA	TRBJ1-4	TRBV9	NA	TGTGCCAGCAGCACCCCAGGTTCGAATGAAAAACTGTTTTTT	CASSTPGSNEKLFF
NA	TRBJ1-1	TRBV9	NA	TGTGCCAGCAGCGTAGGGGAGGGGCTAGGATGGAACACTGAAGCTTTCTTT	CASSVGEGLGWNTEAFF
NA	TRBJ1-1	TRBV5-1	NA	TGCGCCAGCCGAGATACCATGAACACTGAAGCTTTCTTT	CASRDTMNTEAFF
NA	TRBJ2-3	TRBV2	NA	TGTGCCAGCGTAATGGACAGTTACAGCACAGATACGCAGTATTTT	CASVMDSYSTDTQYF
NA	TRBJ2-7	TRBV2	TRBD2	TGTGCCAGCAGGGGGACTAGCGGGGAGCAGTACTTC	CASRGTSGEQYF
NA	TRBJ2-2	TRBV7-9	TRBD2	TGTGCCAGCAGCCACTTAGCGGGGGGCACCGGGGAGCTGTTTTTT	CASSHLAGGTGELFF
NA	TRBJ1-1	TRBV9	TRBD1	TGTGCCAGCAGCGCAACCATAGACAGGGGCACTGAAGCTTTCTTT	CASSATIDRGTEAFF
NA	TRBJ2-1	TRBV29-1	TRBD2	TGCAGCGTTGAGGGTTATCTAGCGGGGTCCTACAATGAGCAGTTCTTC	CSVEGYLAGSYNEQFF
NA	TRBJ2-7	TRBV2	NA	TGTGCCAGCAGTGAAGCCGGGACTTCCTACTACGAGCAGTACTTC	CASSEAGTSYYEQYF
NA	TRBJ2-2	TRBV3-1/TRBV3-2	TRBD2	TGTGCCAGCAGCCATTTCGCGGGGGGGCATCCCGGGGAGCTGTTTTTT	CASSHFAGGHPGELFF
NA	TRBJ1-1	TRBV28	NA	TGTGCCAGCAGTTTAGAAGGCAGGTTGAACACTGAAGCTTTCTTT	CASSLEGRLNTEAFF
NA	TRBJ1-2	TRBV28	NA	TGTGCCAGCAGTTTGCGGGGGGCCCCCTATGGCTACACCTTC	CASSLRGAPYGYTF
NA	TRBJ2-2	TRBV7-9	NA	TGTGCCAGCAGCTTAGATGGCGGCGCCGGGGAGCTGTTTTTT	CASSLDGGAGELFF
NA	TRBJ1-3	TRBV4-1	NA	TGCGCCAGCAGCCAAGGACAGGTTGAGAGAAACACCATATATTTT	CASSQGQVERNTIYF
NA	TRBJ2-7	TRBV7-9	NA	TGTGCCAGCAGCTTCTCCCCGGGGGGCGGCGCCTACGAGCAGTACTTC	CASSFSPGGGAYEQYF
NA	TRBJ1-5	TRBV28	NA	TGTGCCAGCAGTTTACCAGGTTCCCAGCATTTT	CASSLPGSQHF
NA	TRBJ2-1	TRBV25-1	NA	TGTGCCAGCATCGACCGGTCCCTAGCCGGGGAGCAGTTCTTC	CASIDRSLAGEQFF
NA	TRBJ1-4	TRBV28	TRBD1	TGTGCCAGCAGTCACCTGACAGGGTCACTGGAAAAACTGTTTTTT	CASSHLTGSLEKLFF
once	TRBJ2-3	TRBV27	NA	TGTGCCAGCAGTTCCAGGTTTAGCACAGATACGCAGTATTTT	CASSSRFSTDTQYF
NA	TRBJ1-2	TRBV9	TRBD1	TGTGCCAGCAGCGCAGAGACAGGGTCCGACGGCTACACCTTC	CASSAETGSDGYTF
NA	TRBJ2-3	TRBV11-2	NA	TGTGCCAGCAGCTTAATGGCAGGCTTAGGTTTCACAGATACGCAGTATTTT	CASSLMAGLGFTDTQYF
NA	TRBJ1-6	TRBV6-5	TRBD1	TGTGCCAGCAGTCCACGACAGGGTTATAATTCACCCCTCCACTTT	CASSPRQGYNSPLHF
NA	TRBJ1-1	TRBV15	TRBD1	TGTGCCATCCGGACAGGGGGGGGCACTGAAGCTTTCTTT	CAIRTGGGTEAFF
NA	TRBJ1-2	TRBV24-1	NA	TGTGCCACCAGTGTATCTAACTATGGCTACACCTTC	CATSVSNYGYTF
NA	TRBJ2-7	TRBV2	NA	TGTGCCAGCAGTGATGAGGAGTCGAGCTACGAGCAGTACTTC	CASSDEESSYEQYF
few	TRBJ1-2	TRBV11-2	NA	TGTGCCAGCAGCTTAACCGGCGGGGACTATGGCTACACCTTC	CASSLTGGDYGYTF
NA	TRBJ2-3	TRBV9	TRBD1	TGTGCCAGCAGCGTAGGACAGGGGGCAATGACAGATACGCAGTATTTT	CASSVGQGAMTDTQYF
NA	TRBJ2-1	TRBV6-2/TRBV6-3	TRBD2	TGTGCCAGCAGTTACCTAGCGGGAGAGTCCAATGAGCAGTTCTTC	CASSYLAGESNEQFF
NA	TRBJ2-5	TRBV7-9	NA	TGTGCCAGCAGCTTAGTGGGGGGAGAGACCCAGTACTTC	CASSLVGGETQYF
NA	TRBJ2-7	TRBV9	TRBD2	TGTGCCAGCAGCGTAGTTGGCAGCGGGAGCCTCGAGCAGTACTTC	CASSVVGSGSLEQYF
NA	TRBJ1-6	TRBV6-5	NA	TGTGCCACGGGTTTGACCTATAATTCACCCCTCCACTTT	CATGLTYNSPLHF
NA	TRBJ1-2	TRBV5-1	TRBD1	TGCGCCAGCAGCTGGGACAGGTACGGAGATGGCTACACCTTC	CASSWDRYGDGYTF
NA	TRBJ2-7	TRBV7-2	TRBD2	TGTGCCAGCAGCTCAAGGCTCGGGAGGTCCTCCTACGAGCAGTACTTC	CASSSRLGRSSYEQYF
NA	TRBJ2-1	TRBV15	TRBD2	TGTGCCACTCTGGACGACGTACGCGGGAGCCTCAATGAGCAGTTCTTC	CATLDDVRGSLNEQFF
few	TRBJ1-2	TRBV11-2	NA	TGTGCCAGCAGCTTAGCAGACAGAAAGTATGGCTACACCTTC	CASSLADRKYGYTF
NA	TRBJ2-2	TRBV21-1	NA	TGTGCCAGCAACCACCGGGGACAGGCGGACACCGGGGAGCTGTTTTTT	CASNHRGQADTGELFF
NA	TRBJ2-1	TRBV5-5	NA	TGTGCCAGCAGCTTGGCTCCAACAGGGTTCGATGAGCAGTTCTTC	CASSLAPTGFDEQFF
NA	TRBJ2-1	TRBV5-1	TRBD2	TGCGCCAGCAGCTTGTTAGCGGGGGGGAACAATGAGCAGTTCTTC	CASSLLAGGNNEQFF
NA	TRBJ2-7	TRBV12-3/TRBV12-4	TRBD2	TGTGCCAGCAGTTTGGGGGGGGGATCCGAGCAGTACTTC	CASSLGGGSEQYF
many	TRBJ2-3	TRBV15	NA	TGTGCCACCAGCAGGGGCCTCGGCGGCACAGATACGCAGTATTTT	CATSRGLGGTDTQYF
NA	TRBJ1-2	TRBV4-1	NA	TGCGCCAGCAGCCCGATACCTCGGGGGAGAGACTATGGCTACACCTTC	CASSPIPRGRDYGYTF
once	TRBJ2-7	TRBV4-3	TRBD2	TGCGCCAGCAGCCAAGATTGGCTAGCGGAAAGTTACGAGCAGTACTTC	CASSQDWLAESYEQYF